The rows below give T cell receptor beta chains drawn from one sample of a study of OX40 agonist ivuxolimab in advanced cancers. Sequenced by immunoSEQ multiplex PCR; TCRdb stores in-frame clones only, minus some. Of some 66,000 clones in the sample, more than 70% were seen once. The source material was CD4+ or CD8+ T cells sorted from blood, sampled in a trial of the OX40 agonist ivuxolimab. Receptor source: an adult with an advanced solid tumor such as melanoma, head and neck, liver or kidney cancer. CDR3s include the opening cysteine and the closing phenylalanine or tryptophan. Each record gives: D gene, J gene, V gene, clone size, CDR3 DNA, CDR3 protein. D genes are given only for firm matches. A clone size is listed for some rows: how often the clone was seen (once, few, many), or a class if it is expanded.

.	TRBJ1-2	TRBV2	.	TGTGCCAGCAGTGAGATTCAGGAAGGCTATGGCTACACCTTC	CASSEIQEGYGYTF
TRBD1	TRBJ2-4	TRBV7-9	.	TGTGCCAGCAGCTTGACAGGGGTGGTCCAGTACTTC	CASSLTGVVQYF
.	TRBJ2-1	TRBV7-8	.	TGTGCCAGCAGCCTACTCCGGGACGGTTACAACAATGAGCAGTTCTTC	CASSLLRDGYNNEQFF
TRBD2	TRBJ2-1	TRBV29-1	.	TGCAGCGTTGATGCGGGGTCCGGGGGGGGTGAGCAGTTCTTC	CSVDAGSGGGEQFF
.	TRBJ1-2	TRBV19	.	TGTGCCAGTAGCGGGGAGGGGTTCTACAAATGGGACTATGGCTACACCTTC	CASSGEGFYKWDYGYTF
.	TRBJ2-3	TRBV5-1	few	TGCGCCAGCAGTTGGGGACTTGCCTCAGATACGCAGTATTTT	CASSWGLASDTQYF
.	TRBJ2-1	TRBV5-1	.	TGCGCCAGCAGCTTGGATGGCTCAAGTGAGCAGTTCTTC	CASSLDGSSEQFF
TRBD2	TRBJ2-5	TRBV7-8	few	TGTGCCAGCAGCTTACAGAGCGGGGGCCAAGAGACCCAGTACTTC	CASSLQSGGQETQYF
TRBD1	TRBJ1-1	TRBV5-4	.	TGTGCCAGCAGCTTTAGACAGGGTTCTGAAGCTTTCTTT	CASSFRQGSEAFF
.	TRBJ2-5	TRBV18	.	TGTGCCAGTTCTACAGGGAGGGAGACCCAGTACTTC	CASSTGRETQYF
TRBD1	TRBJ2-5	TRBV29-1	.	TGCAGCGTTCTTGACAGGGGGGAGACCCAGTACTTC	CSVLDRGETQYF
TRBD1	TRBJ1-5	TRBV29-1	.	TGCAGCGTTGCTGACGGGACAGGGAATCAGCCCCAGCATTTT	CSVADGTGNQPQHF
TRBD1	TRBJ2-2	TRBV5-4	.	TGTGCCAGCAGCTCGACAGGGGGTCAAACCGGGGAGCTGTTTTTT	CASSSTGGQTGELFF
.	TRBJ2-3	TRBV5-1	few	TGCGCCAGCAGCATAACTACGGGACGGTCCACAGATACGCAGTATTTT	CASSITTGRSTDTQYF
TRBD1	TRBJ1-5	TRBV15	.	TGTGCCACCAGCGGGGACAGGGTAAATCAGCCCCAGCATTTT	CATSGDRVNQPQHF
TRBD1	TRBJ1-5	TRBV2	.	TGTGCCACCGGAAACAGGGGGCAAAGCAATCAGCCCCAGCATTTT	CATGNRGQSNQPQHF
.	TRBJ1-6	TRBV6-6	.	TGTGCCAGCAGTTACTCGCCTCCAGGGATTAGTTCACCCCTCCACTTT	CASSYSPPGISSPLHF
.	TRBJ2-1	TRBV5-1	.	TGCGCCAGCAGCTTGGTGTCAGGGGCCAATGAGCAGTTCTTC	CASSLVSGANEQFF
.	TRBJ2-1	TRBV6-5	.	TGTGCCAGCAGTTACTCGGGGGCGTCCTACAATGAGCAGTTCTTC	CASSYSGASYNEQFF
TRBD1	TRBJ2-3	TRBV6-5	.	TGTGCCAGCAGTAGACCGGGACAGGGGGTCGATACGCAGTATTTT	CASSRPGQGVDTQYF
.	TRBJ1-1	TRBV7-9	once	TGTGCCAGCAGCTTTGGGGAGGGATTGGCTTTCTTT	CASSFGEGLAFF
.	TRBJ1-5	TRBV18	few	TGTGCCAGCTCACCAGACATTAATCAGCCCCAGCATTTT	CASSPDINQPQHF
.	TRBJ2-1	TRBV5-4	.	TGTGCCAGCAGCGACCGCGGGACCCCAGTTCATACTGAGCAGTTCTTC	CASSDRGTPVHTEQFF
.	TRBJ1-6	TRBV19	.	TGTGCCAGTACTGAGCTCGGGGATTCACCCCTCCACTTT	CASTELGDSPLHF
.	TRBJ1-2	TRBV18	.	TGTGCCAGCTCACCAAAACAGAAAGATGGCTACACCTTC	CASSPKQKDGYTF
.	TRBJ2-7	TRBV30	.	TGTGCCACAACGAAGGTGCAGGGGAATCGCGAGCAGTACTTC	CATTKVQGNREQYF
.	TRBJ1-1	TRBV20-1	.	TGCAGTGCCGACAGAACCATTGAAGCTTTCTTT	CSADRTIEAFF
.	TRBJ1-2	TRBV6-1	.	TGTGCCAGCAACTCAGGGAACTATGGCTACACCTTC	CASNSGNYGYTF
TRBD1	TRBJ1-4	TRBV6-1	few	TGTGCCAGCAGCTCTCAGGGGGCTAATGAAAAACTGTTTTTT	CASSSQGANEKLFF
TRBD1	TRBJ2-7	TRBV11-2	.	TGTGCCAGCAGGCCCTCCGGGACAGCCTACGAGCAGTACTTC	CASRPSGTAYEQYF
.	TRBJ1-5	TRBV12-5	.	TGTGCTAGTGGCCCTCAGGGAGGGAATCAGCCCCAGCATTTT	CASGPQGGNQPQHF
TRBD1	TRBJ2-2	TRBV7-9	.	TGTGCCAGCAGCTTTCGGGGACAGGGTGGCGCCGGGGAGCTGTTTTTT	CASSFRGQGGAGELFF
.	TRBJ1-2	TRBV18	few	TGTGCCAGCTCACTGCCAGGAGGGGAAGGAGGCTACACCTTC	CASSLPGGEGGYTF
TRBD1	TRBJ2-6	TRBV5-1	.	TGCGCCAGCAGCCGGGTCGAAACAGGGGGTGCCGGGGCCAACGTCCTGACTTTC	CASSRVETGGAGANVLTF
.	TRBJ1-2	TRBV7-9	.	TGTGCCAGCAGCTTTGACGGCGGCTACACCTTC	CASSFDGGYTF
.	TRBJ2-2	TRBV6-5	.	TGTGCCACCCGGGGGACTGCTAACACCGGGGAGCTGTTTTTT	CATRGTANTGELFF
.	TRBJ1-1	TRBV19	.	TGTGCCAGTAGTATCCCGGGTGGCGGGCCGAACACTGAAGCTTTCTTT	CASSIPGGGPNTEAFF
.	TRBJ1-1	TRBV29-1	.	TGCAGCGTTCTCCGCCCCATGAACACTGAAGCTTTCTTT	CSVLRPMNTEAFF
.	TRBJ2-7	TRBV6-6	once	TGTGCCAGCAACAGCGAGGGAGTCACCTACGAGCAGTACTTC	CASNSEGVTYEQYF
TRBD1	TRBJ2-7	TRBV2	.	TGTGCCAGCAGTGTTTCCGGGACAGGGGCATACGAGCAGTACTTC	CASSVSGTGAYEQYF
TRBD1	TRBJ1-2	TRBV5-8	.	TGTGCCAGCAGCGCCGGGACAGGGGCTAACTATGGCTACACCTTC	CASSAGTGANYGYTF
TRBD1	TRBJ2-7	TRBV10-3	once	TGTGCCATCAGGGGGAATGACAGGGCCGATTACTCCTACGAGCAGTACTTC	CAIRGNDRADYSYEQYF
.	TRBJ2-1	TRBV5-6	once	TGTGCCAGCAGAATTTACGATGAGCAGTTCTTC	CASRIYDEQFF
.	TRBJ2-2	TRBV18	.	TGTGCCAGCTCACCACCGAAGGGCGAGAGCACCGGGGAGCTGTTTTTT	CASSPPKGESTGELFF
.	TRBJ1-1	TRBV30	once	TGTGCCTGGGGCCGGGGGAACGCTGAAGCTTTCTTT	CAWGRGNAEAFF
TRBD1	TRBJ1-2	TRBV10-1	.	TGCGCCAGCAGTGAGACCTTACAGGGGGCGAGTGGCTACACCTTC	CASSETLQGASGYTF
TRBD2	TRBJ2-1	TRBV7-2	.	TGTGCCAGCAGCATCTCTAGCGGTCTCTACAATGAGCAGTTCTTC	CASSISSGLYNEQFF
.	TRBJ2-7	TRBV18	once	TGTGCCAGCTCACCGGGGGCACTCTCCTACGAGCAGTACTTC	CASSPGALSYEQYF
TRBD1	TRBJ1-5	TRBV12-5	.	TGTGCTAGTGCCCAGGGGGGGCCCAATCAGCCCCAGCATTTT	CASAQGGPNQPQHF
.	TRBJ1-1	TRBV11-2	.	TGTGCCAGCAGCCAGCAGATGATAGGCACTGAAGCTTTCTTT	CASSQQMIGTEAFF
.	TRBJ1-3	TRBV6-5	once	TGTGCCAGCAGTTACTCGACAGTCTCTGGAAACACCATATATTTT	CASSYSTVSGNTIYF
.	TRBJ2-3	TRBV6-1	.	TGTGCCAGCAGAGTCGTAACAGGGAGCACAGATACGCAGTATTTT	CASRVVTGSTDTQYF
.	TRBJ1-1	TRBV18	.	TGTGCCAGCTCACCAATAGGCACTGAAGCTTTCTTT	CASSPIGTEAFF